One sample yielded the 23 T cell receptor beta chains listed below, sequenced in a study of regulatory T cells in long-lasting Graves disease (dated by TCRdb to the early 2020s). Per the publication, the time point label means: newly diagnosed GD, antithyroid drugs for less than 3 months. RNA was extracted from PBMCs in TRIzol for both TCR sequencing and RNA sequencing. Library preparation employed multiplex PCR. Sequencing relied on an Illumina HiSeq 4000. iRepertoire HTBI primers and Arm-PCR amplification of CDR3 regions were used to construct TCR beta libraries. In TCRdb, the public reads were trimmed at Q25 with fastp and aligned with MiXCR, with productive beta chains retained. Every entry covers one CDR3 protein and lists the most common genes and DNA from its rows. This sample is represented by roughly 420,000 distinct CDR3 sequences; over 15% of them were singletons. The top ten constitute about 25% of the sample.

The sample also formed part of further work on T cells in Graves' hyperthyroidism and ophthalmopathy.

The specimen was peripheral blood mononuclear cells (PBMCs), collected at new diagnosis, from a patient treated with antithyroid drugs. The origin of the receptors is a woman younger than 35 with Graves disease. Donor details come from another sample of the same person, matched by shared clones.

The chain recombines TRBV6-1 with TRBJ1-1; TRBD1 is a possible D gene (6 bases). The CDR3 is 16 residues long. CDR1 is MNHNS and CDR2 is SASEGT in the germline V gene. Trimming took 6 bases from V and 4 from J, leaving 21 bases between them. The CDR3 region is CASRVEVTGLSTEAFF. CDR3 bases: TGTGCCAGCAGAGTAGAAGTAACAGGGCTGAGCACTGAAGCTTTCTTT.

This clonotype was observed many times. The J gene is TRBJ1-1, the V gene TRBV11-2, with D possibly TRBD1 on 5 matching bases. The CDR3 is made up of 16 amino acids. CDR1 and CDR2 from the germline V gene are SGHAT and FQNNGV. Trimming took off 1 base at V and 3 bases at J, with 15 bases between the two ends. The DNA for the CDR3 is TGTGCCAGCAGCTTAGGGTCAGGGAAGGTGGACACTGAAGCTTTCTTT. Translating it yields CASSLGSGKVDTEAFF. The full variable domain, with the rest looked up from reference TRBV11-2 and TRBJ1-1, is EAGVAQSPRYKIIEKRQSVAFWCNPISGHATLYWYQQILGQGPKLLIQFQNNGVVDDSQLPKDRFSAERLKGVDSTLKIQPAKLEDSAVYLCASSLGSGKVDTEAFFGQGTRLTVV.

The chain has TRBV3-1 and TRBJ2-3; 13 bases are shared with TRBD2. The germline V gene encodes CDR1 LGHDT and CDR2 YNNKEL (reference sequence). V lost 3 bases to trimming and J lost 6 bases; unmatched junction nucleotides: 6. CDR3 length equals 16 residues. In DNA form, the CDR3 reads TGTGCCAGCAGCCAGAGGACTAGCGGGAGTCCGGATACGCAGTATTTT. Translating it yields CASSQRTSGSPDTQYF.

This chain links TRBV9 with TRBJ1-6; D may be TRBD1 (6 bases). V dropped 3 bases and J dropped 0 bases, with 13 bases sitting between them. CDR1 SGDLS and CDR2 YYNGEE come from the germline V gene. The CDR3 runs 17 residues. CDR3 sequence reads: CASSAGQRSSYNSPLHF. In DNA form, the CDR3 reads TGTGCCAGCAGCGCAGGACAGAGGAGCTCCTATAATTCACCCCTCCACTTT.

A single count supports this clonotype. A much larger clone differs from this one at a single base, so this may be a read error. This chain uses TRBV2 with TRBJ2-3, with 14 bases matching TRBD2. Germline V lookup: CDR1 SNHLY, CDR2 FYNNEI. The CDR3 is 15 residues long. The DNA for the CDR3 is TGTGCCGGCAGCTGGGGACTAGCGGGAGCAGATACGCAGTATTTT. Encoded protein: CAGSWGLAGADTQYF.

This clonotype was detected many times. This chain joins TRBV12-3 or TRBV12-4 and TRBJ2-1; 9 bases are shared with TRBD1. V was clipped by 1 base and J by 4 bases; unmatched bases: 8. The CDR3 spans 17 residues. The CDR3 protein is CASSLGQQGAPYNEQFF. In nucleotides, the CDR3 is TGTGCCAGCAGTTTAGGGCAACAGGGGGCTCCGTACAATGAGCAGTTCTTC.

This sequence joins TRBV10-1 and TRBJ2-2; no clear D. The CDR3 has 14 amino acids. CDR1 is WNHNN and CDR2 is SYGVQD in the germline V gene (reference sequence). Trimming cost V 2 bases and J 7 bases, with 11 bases left between them. The CDR3 DNA sequence: TGCGCCAGCAGTGAGCTGGGAACAGTCGGGGAGCTGTTTTTT. It translates to CASSELGTVGELFF.

This clonotype appeared a few times. The V call is TRBV5-1, the J call TRBJ2-3; D unresolved. This CDR3 region has 13 residues. Per the germline V gene, CDR1 is SGHRS and CDR2 is YFSETQ. Trimming shortened V by 0 bases and J by 4 bases, and 6 bases separated the two germline ends. The CDR3 loop is CASSLENADTQYF. The CDR3 DNA reads as TGCGCCAGCAGCTTGGAGAACGCAGATACGCAGTATTTT.

This clonotype has at least ten counts. The chain has TRBV7-2 and TRBJ2-7, with a tentative D call TRBD2 (5 bases). Germline CDR1 is SGHTA and CDR2 is FQGNSA. CDR3 size: 12 residues. V lost 7 bases and J lost 5, with 12 bases in between. CDR3 in DNA: TGTGCCAGCACTATTAGCGTGGACGAGCAGTACTTC. Translating gives CASTISVDEQYF. Variable domain in full (rest from reference TRBV7-2 and TRBJ2-7): GAGVSQSPSNKVTEKGKDVELRCDPISGHTALYWYRQSLGQGLEFLIYFQGNSAPDKSGLPSDRFSAERTGGSVSTLTIQRTQQEDSAVYLCASTISVDEQYFGPGTRLTVT.

This clonotype was counted only a few times. The chain uses TRBV4-3 and TRBJ2-7; D is perhaps TRBD2 (7 bases). CDR3 size: 12 residues. Germline V gene data show CDR1 as LGHNA and CDR2 as YSLEER. CDR3 protein: CGRGHGAYEQYF. CDR3 DNA: TGCGGGCGGGGGCATGGGGCCTACGAGCAGTACTTC.

This clonotype was recorded a few times. The CDR3 DNA reads as TGTGCCAGCAGCTACACCCTAGATCAGCCCCAGCATTTT. Protein sequence: CASSYTLDQPQHF. V gene TRBV7-9 combines with J gene TRBJ1-5; D unclear. CDR1 is SEHNR and CDR2 is FQNEAQ in the germline V gene (reference sequence). CDR3 size: 13 residues. The V end was cut by 4 bases, the J end by 5 bases, with 9 bases between. Filled out from reference TRBV7-9 and TRBJ1-5, the complete variable domain reads DTGVSQNPRHKITKRGQNVTFRCDPISEHNRLYWYRQTLGQGPEFLTYFQNEAQLEKSRLLSDRFSAERPKGSFSTLEIQRTEQGDSAMYLCASSYTLDQPQHFGDGTRLSIL.

This clonotype was seen a few times. V is TRBV7-8 and J is TRBJ2-3; 10 bases match TRBD1. The CDR3 is 15 residues long. J lost 3 bases, V lost 5 bases, and 5 bases had no gene match. Germline values: CDR1 SGHVS, CDR2 FQNEAQ. Here the CDR3 reads CASSKGQGLTDTQYF. As DNA, the CDR3 is TGTGCCAGCAGCAAGGGACAGGGGCTGACAGATACGCAGTATTTT. The full variable domain, in which reference TRBV7-8 and TRBJ2-3 provide the parts outside the CDR3, is GAGVSQSPRYKVAKRGQDVALRCDPISGHVSLFWYQQALGQGPEFLTYFQNEAQLDKSGLPSDRFFAERPEGSVSTLKIQRTQQEDSAVYLCASSKGQGLTDTQYFGPGTRLTVL.

The sample holds a few counts of this clonotype. This chain joins TRBV10-2 and TRBJ1-1; TRBD1 might be the D (5 bases). Germline CDR1 WSHSY, CDR2 SAAADI. The CDR3 is 15 residues long. V was trimmed by 6 bases and J by 6 bases, leaving 20 bases between them. CDR3 region: CASRVRQDRGSEAFF. For the CDR3, the DNA is TGCGCCAGCAGGGTACGACAAGACCGGGGGTCTGAAGCTTTCTTT.

This clonotype was detected only a few times. The chain carries TRBV25-1 and TRBJ2-3; weak D call: TRBD1 (6 bases). This CDR3 has 14 residues. V lost 6 bases and J 1 base, leaving 11 bases between the germline ends. In germline, CDR1 is MGHDK, CDR2 SYGVNS. The CDR3 bases are TGTGCCAGCAGGGACAGCATAGGCACAGATACGCAGTATTTT. This gives the protein CASRDSIGTDTQYF.

This clonotype was picked up a small number of times. The chain employs TRBV24-1 and TRBJ2-2; no reliable D call. This CDR3 contains 13 residues. Trimming left V 3 bases short and J 6 bases short, with 7 bases between. Germline values: CDR1 KGHDR, CDR2 SFDVKD. For the CDR3, the DNA is TGTGCCACCAGTGATACTGACGCCGGGGAGCTGTTTTTT. Translated: CATSDTDAGELFF.

This clonotype was observed a handful of times. This sequence joins TRBV7-2 and TRBJ2-7; weak D call: TRBD2 (6 bases). The CDR3 consists of 15 residues. V was pared by 0 bases and J by 4 bases, with 13 bases between. Germline assignment: CDR1 SGHTA and CDR2 FQGNSA. The CDR3 DNA reads TGTGCCAGCAGCTTAGCGGGACTCTCGGAGTACGAGCAGTACTTC. Amino acid sequence: CASSLAGLSEYEQYF.

Ten or more counts support this clonotype. This rearrangement joins TRBV28 to TRBJ2-5; D may match TRBD1 or TRBD2 (5 bases each). The CDR3 has 17 amino acids. Trimming stripped 3 bases from V and 0 bases from J, with 17 bases between. CDR1 and CDR2 from the germline V gene are MDHEN and SYDVKM. The CDR3 DNA sequence: TGTGCCAGCAGTTTCCCGCCCGAGGGACGGAACCAAGAGACCCAGTACTTC. Protein: CASSFPPEGRNQETQYF.

The chain combines TRBV5-6 with TRBJ1-5, with TRBD1 identical over 11 bases. Germline-derived CDR1 and CDR2 are SGHDT and YYEEEE. CDR3 length: 17 amino acids. Trimming cost V 2 bases and J 5 bases; bases outside gene matches: 9. The CDR3 DNA reads as TGTGCCAGCAGCTTCGGAGCCAGGACAGGGGGCTATCAGCCCCAGCATTTT. Protein sequence: CASSFGARTGGYQPQHF.

The chain's CDR3 is CASSRDTALDEQFF. The CDR3 DNA reads TGTGCCAGCAGTCGGGATACGGCCTTAGATGAGCAGTTCTTC. The rearrangement joins TRBV6-1 to TRBJ2-1, with D possibly matching TRBD2 (5 bases). This CDR3 is 14 amino acids long. Trimming removed 5 bases from V and 8 bases from J, with 16 bases in between. CDR1 is MNHNS and CDR2 is SASEGT in the germline V gene.

The genes are TRBV6-2 or TRBV6-3 and TRBJ2-3, with 9 bases identical to TRBD2. Germline CDR1 is MNHEY and CDR2 is SVGEGT. With 7 bases clipped from V and 4 bases from J, the junction kept 6 bases outside the gene matches. The CDR3 runs 14 residues. In nucleotides, the CDR3 is TGTGCCAGCACCAGCGGGAGGCTAGCAGATACGCAGTATTTT. Protein sequence: CASTSGRLADTQYF.

This clonotype was seen many times. The chain carries TRBV20-1 and TRBJ2-7; D tentatively reads TRBD1 or TRBD2 (6 bases each). Germline CDR1 reads DFQATT; CDR2 reads SNEGSKA (reference sequence). Trimming took 6 bases from V and 6 from J, leaving 15 bases between them. This CDR3 contains 12 residues. The CDR3 loop reads CSAQVGGFEQYF. CDR3 sequence (DNA): TGCAGTGCCCAGGTCGGGGGCTTCGAGCAGTACTTC.

This clonotype came up a few times. The rearrangement uses TRBV3-1 and TRBJ2-5; D is possibly TRBD1 (6 bases). Trimming cost V 0 bases and J 2 bases, with 13 bases left between them. The CDR3 has 16 residues. CDR1 is LGHDT and CDR2 is YNNKEL in the germline V gene (reference sequence). The CDR3 loop reads CASSQDPTGIQETQYF. The CDR3, as DNA: TGTGCCAGCAGCCAAGATCCGACAGGAATACAAGAGACCCAGTACTTC.

Comment on this clonotype: Since a much larger clone is just one base distant, this may be a read error. The chain recombines TRBV20-1 with TRBJ2-5; TRBD1 might be the D (5 bases). The end of the DNA is better explained by TRBJ2-1, so the J call may be wrong. The germline V gene has CDR1 DFQATT and CDR2 SNEGSKA (reference sequence). The CDR3 extends over 14 amino acids. The chain's CDR3 is CSARRQGHYNEQFF. The CDR3 coding sequence is TGCAGTGCTAGACGACAAGGACATTACAATGAGCAGTTCTTC.